Shown below are 27 T cell receptor beta chains from a single sample sequenced in a study of beta chain features in type 1 diabetes. Expressed TCRB transcripts got sequenced, as all isolated RNA was reverse transcribed. Sequencing used immunoSEQ multiplex PCR; TCRdb keeps in-frame clones, though not all of them. This table holds over 500,000 clones, roughly 16% found once. Sequencing was carried out using naive CD4+ T cells from blood. The receptors were sampled from a man between 18 and 29 years old in good health.

This clone was recorded at least ten times. The V call is TRBV10-3, the J call TRBJ2-1; D remains ambiguous. Per germline, CDR1 ENHRY and CDR2 SYGVKD. The CDR3 extends over 15 amino acids. V shed 3 bases and J shed 5 bases, with 14 bases lying between them. The CDR3 reads CAISEQRKENNEQFF. The CDR3 region has the DNA TGTGCCATCAGTGAACAACGGAAGGAGAACAATGAGCAGTTCTTC.

The CDR3 DNA sequence: TGTGCCAGCAGCTTAGAAGGGCGTCGCGGGGCCTACGAGCAGTACTTC. This gives the protein CASSLEGRRGAYEQYF. The chain combines TRBV7-9 with TRBJ2-7, with D perhaps matching TRBD2 (6 bases). The CDR3 has 16 residues. Germline CDR1 reads SEHNR; CDR2 reads FQNEAQ (reference sequence). Trimming shortened V by 1 base and J by 2 bases, and 15 bases separated the two germline ends.

The table lists this clone with a few counts. The chain recombines TRBV11-2 with TRBJ2-3; 11 bases match TRBD2. Trimming cost V 6 bases and J 2 bases; bases outside gene matches: 7. The CDR3 is made up of 16 amino acids. Germline V gives CDR1 SGHAT, CDR2 FQNNGV. The DNA for the CDR3 is TGTGCCAGCAGTTGGGGACTAGCGGAATACACAGATACGCAGTATTTT. Translated: CASSWGLAEYTDTQYF.

This clone showed up just a few times. The chain recombines TRBV7-9 with TRBJ2-7, with 13 nucleotides matching TRBD2. Trimming removed 5 bases from V and 1 base from J; junction bases left unmatched: 8. Germline CDR1 reads SEHNR; CDR2 reads FQNEAQ (reference sequence). CDR3 length equals 17 residues. The chain's CDR3 is CASSLRGLAGPSYEQYF. The CDR3 bases are TGTGCCAGCAGCCTGAGGGGACTAGCGGGGCCATCCTACGAGCAGTACTTC.

This clone was recorded a few times. The chain couples TRBV7-9 to TRBJ2-1, with 9 positions matching TRBD1. The V gene's germline CDR1 is SEHNR and CDR2 FQNEAQ (reference sequence). The J segment lost 7 bases and the V segment lost 1 base, leaving 5 bases of the junction unmatched. The CDR3 length is 15 residues. The CDR3 DNA reads as TGTGCCAGCAGCTTAGTAGGGGGGACAGGGAATGAGCAGTTCTTC. It encodes CASSLVGGTGNEQFF.

This clone appeared a few times. CDR3 in amino acids: CASSLEAGVHEQYF. The CDR3, as DNA: TGTGCCAGCAGCTTAGAAGCGGGAGTTCACGAGCAGTACTTC. The rearrangement links TRBV7-2 to TRBJ2-7; 8 bases align to TRBD2. The length of the CDR3 is 14 residues. V dropped 1 base and J dropped 5; count of bases not matched to a gene: 4. Per germline, CDR1 SGHTA and CDR2 FQGNSA. Based on the CDR3 plus reference TRBV7-2 and TRBJ2-7, the full variable domain is GAGVSQSPSNKVTEKGKDVELRCDPISGHTALYWYRQSLGQGLEFLIYFQGNSAPDKSGLPSDRFSAERTGGSVSTLTIQRTQQEDSAVYLCASSLEAGVHEQYFGPGTRLTVT.

The sample holds a few counts of this clone. V usage is TRBV7-6 and J usage is TRBJ2-7, with TRBD1 as a possible D gene (6 bases). The CDR3 loop spans 13 amino acids. CDR1 and CDR2 from the germline V gene are SGHVS and FNYEAQ. Trimming took 3 bases from V and 6 from J, leaving 12 bases between them. The CDR3 loop reads CASSLSRGREQYF. Written as DNA, the CDR3 is TGTGCCAGCAGCTTGAGCAGGGGACGCGAGCAGTACTTC.

Comment on this clone: Other DNA sequences in this sample translate to the same CDR3. The chain is built from TRBV11-3 and TRBJ2-2; tentatively, D is TRBD1 (6 bases). The germline CDR1 and CDR2 sequences are SGHNT and YENEEA. This CDR3 is built from 14 residues. V dropped 0 bases and J dropped 5 bases, with 7 bases sitting between them. The CDR3 DNA is TGTGCCAGCAGCTTAGACAGGGGAACCGGGGAGCTGTTTTTT. Translating it yields CASSLDRGTGELFF.

The chain carries TRBV27 and TRBJ2-7; TRBD2 aligns across 13 bases. The CDR3 length is 18 residues. Germline V gene lookup returns CDR1 MNHEY and CDR2 SMNVEV (reference sequence). The J segment lost 0 bases and the V segment lost 6 bases, leaving 11 bases of the junction unmatched. The CDR3: CASRQTTSGRQGSYEQYF. In DNA, the CDR3 is TGTGCCAGCAGGCAAACGACTAGCGGGAGGCAGGGCTCCTACGAGCAGTACTTC.

The chain employs TRBV5-4 and TRBJ2-2, with TRBD1 as a possible D gene (6 bases). The ends were cut back, 4 bases at V and 4 bases at J, with 17 bases in the middle. Germline values: CDR1 SGHNT, CDR2 YYREEE (reference sequence). This CDR3 contains 16 residues. The CDR3 DNA reads TGTGCCAGCAGCACGGACAGCCCCCGTGTCACCGGGGAGCTGTTTTTT. Its protein is CASSTDSPRVTGELFF.

V is TRBV5-1 and J is TRBJ2-7, with 10 bases fitting TRBD1. The CDR3 contains 14 residues. V lost 2 bases and J lost 6; bases outside the gene matches: 5. In germline, CDR1 is SGHRS, CDR2 YFSETQ. CDR3 sequence (DNA): TGCGCCAGCAGCTTCAGACAGGGGGCTCGCGAGCAGTACTTC. This sequence encodes CASSFRQGAREQYF. Variable domain in full (rest from reference TRBV5-1 and TRBJ2-7): KAGVTQTPRYLIKTRGQQVTLSCSPISGHRSVSWYQQTPGQGLQFLFEYFSETQRNKGNFPGRFSGRQFSNSRSEMNVSTLELGDSALYLCASSFRQGAREQYFGPGTRLTVT.

The V call is TRBV5-8, the J call TRBJ2-3; 7 bases are shared with TRBD1. The CDR3 consists of 15 residues. Germline trimming cut 4 bases from V and 1 base from J; bases unmatched to any gene: 6. Germline V lookup: CDR1 SGHTS, CDR2 YDEGEE. CDR3 bases: TGTGCCAGCAGCCGTGGTGGGACAGGCACAGATACGCAGTATTTT. Protein: CASSRGGTGTDTQYF.

This clone occurred a few times. CDR3 sequence reads: CAWSVQGFQGANGNTIYF. In DNA, the CDR3 is TGTGCCTGGAGTGTACAGGGATTCCAGGGGGCAAATGGAAACACCATATATTTT. The J gene is TRBJ1-3, the V gene TRBV30; 8 bases map to TRBD1. Germline lookup yields CDR1 GTSNPN and CDR2 SVGIG (reference sequence). This CDR3 contains 18 residues. The V gene end was trimmed by 0 bases and the J gene end by 3 bases; junction bases not matched to a gene: 13.

This clone was seen a handful of times. V usage is TRBV20-1 and J usage is TRBJ2-7, with 9 bases fitting TRBD2. The CDR3 is 11 residues long. With 5 bases clipped from V and 12 bases from J, the junction kept 8 bases outside the gene matches. Per germline, CDR1 DFQATT and CDR2 SNEGSKA (reference sequence). Here the CDR3 DNA reads TGCAGTGCTCGTCTAGCGGGAAGGAGGTACTTC. Translation gives CSARLAGRRYF.

The chain couples TRBV30 to TRBJ1-2, with a possible D match to TRBD1 (5 bases). Looked up from germline, CDR1 is GTSNPN and CDR2 is SVGIG (reference sequence). Trimming took off 1 base at V and 8 bases at J, with 8 bases between the two ends. This CDR3 contains 11 residues. CDR3 residues: CAWSAAGGYTF. The CDR3 nucleotides are TGTGCCTGGAGTGCCGCAGGGGGCTACACCTTC.

This clone has more than one count but fewer than ten. CDR3 amino acids: CASSGRGGSSYEQYF. In nucleotides, the CDR3 is TGTGCCAGCAGTGGGCGCGGGGGTAGTAGCTACGAGCAGTACTTC. This chain joins TRBV2 and TRBJ2-7, with TRBD2 matching over 7 bases. Germline V lookup: CDR1 SNHLY, CDR2 FYNNEI. The CDR3 is 15 amino acids. V lost 4 bases to trimming and J lost 3 bases; unmatched junction nucleotides: 9.

This clone was found a few times. The gene calls are TRBV5-1 and TRBJ2-5; D unresolved. Trimming removed 8 bases from V and 3 bases from J, with 14 bases in between. Germline V CDR1 and CDR2: SGHRS, YFSETQ. This CDR3 is built from 13 residues. The CDR3 DNA is TGCGCCAGTAGTCCCCCAGGAAAAGAGACCCAGTACTTC. Amino acid sequence: CASSPPGKETQYF.

This clone has more than one count but fewer than ten. The CDR3 DNA reads as TGTGCCAGCAGCTTAAGGGCGGGAACGACTAGCGGGAGTATGGATACGCAGTATTTT. This codes for CASSLRAGTTSGSMDTQYF. The V gene is TRBV13, the J gene TRBJ2-3, with 12 bases that match TRBD2. V lost 2 bases to trimming and J lost 6 bases; unmatched junction nucleotides: 15. The CDR3 length is 19 residues. The germline V gene has CDR1 PRHDT and CDR2 FYEKMQ (reference sequence).

V usage is TRBV7-2 and J usage is TRBJ2-3; D possibly uses TRBD1 or TRBD2 (5 bases each). Germline V gene lookup returns CDR1 SGHTA and CDR2 FQGNSA. The CDR3 extends over 17 amino acids. Trimming shortened V by 2 bases and J by 0 bases, and 15 bases separated the two germline ends. CDR3 coding DNA: TGTGCCAGCAGCTTATCATCTCTTCGGGACAGCACAGATACGCAGTATTTT. Translating it yields CASSLSSLRDSTDTQYF.

This clone has a handful of counts. The CDR3 region has the DNA TGCGCCAGCAGCCAAGGAGGCCCCTTCTCTGGGGCCAACGTCCTGACTTTC. It is translated as CASSQGGPFSGANVLTF. V and J are TRBV4-1 and TRBJ2-6; D is unresolved. CDR1 MGHRA and CDR2 YSYEKL come from the germline V gene. Trimming removed 1 base from V and 0 bases from J, with 10 bases in between. CDR3 length: 17 residues.

This clone was detected only a few times. The genes are TRBV5-6 and TRBJ1-1; no reliable D call. V shed 0 bases and J shed 1 base, with 7 bases lying between them. Per germline, CDR1 SGHDT and CDR2 YYEEEE. The CDR3 length is 14 residues. The CDR3, as DNA: TGTGCCAGCAGCTTGGATTTTGAGAACACTGAAGCTTTCTTT. Its protein product is CASSLDFENTEAFF.

This clone has a handful of counts. The CDR3 nucleotides read TGTGCCAGCAGCTTTAGCGGGAGCTTAAATAATGAGCAGTTCTTC. It yields the protein CASSFSGSLNNEQFF. The chain carries TRBV11-2 and TRBJ2-1, with TRBD2 matching 9 bases. V gave up 3 bases and J gave up 7 bases; unmatched junction bases: 7. The CDR3 contains 15 residues. The germline V gene has CDR1 SGHAT and CDR2 FQNNGV.

The chain is built from TRBV6-5 and TRBJ1-1, with 7 bases fitting TRBD1. This CDR3 spans 15 amino acids. Per the germline V gene, CDR1 is MNHEY and CDR2 is SVGAGI. Trimming took 4 bases from V and 7 from J; bases not matched to a gene: 12. CDR3 DNA: TGTGCCAGCAGTTCAAGACAGGGAATCCCCGTTGAAGCTTTCTTT. Translated: CASSSRQGIPVEAFF.

This clone was seen more than once but under ten times. V usage is TRBV28 and J usage is TRBJ2-2, with D possibly matching TRBD1 (5 bases). This CDR3 is built from 13 residues. With 6 bases removed from V and 5 bases from J, the gap between germline ends came to 10 bases. Germline V gene data show CDR1 as MDHEN and CDR2 as SYDVKM. CDR3 in DNA: TGTGCCAGCAGATCAGGGCATACCGGGGAGCTGTTTTTT. Translated, it gives CASRSGHTGELFF.

The rearrangement uses TRBV28 and TRBJ2-7, with 9 bases identical to TRBD1. Germline V gives CDR1 MDHEN, CDR2 SYDVKM. V lost 3 bases to trimming and J lost 3 bases; unmatched junction nucleotides: 9. CDR3 length equals 16 residues. The CDR3 loop reads CASSLTGGRMGYEQYF. CDR3 DNA sequence: TGTGCCAGCAGTTTGACAGGGGGAAGAATGGGCTACGAGCAGTACTTC.

The chain employs TRBV14 and TRBJ1-1; D is uncertain. Germline loops: CDR1 SGHDN, CDR2 FVKESK. This CDR3 has 14 amino acids. V lost 0 bases, J lost 5 bases, and 10 bases lay in between. The CDR3 DNA follows: TGTGCCAGCAGCCAAGAGTGGGGTAAGACTGAAGCTTTCTTT. Translating gives CASSQEWGKTEAFF.

The V call is TRBV2, the J call TRBJ1-1; TRBD1 agrees at 9 bases. There are 14 residues in the CDR3. With 6 bases clipped from V and 6 bases from J, the junction kept 8 bases outside the gene matches. CDR1 and CDR2 (germline): SNHLY, FYNNEI. This CDR3 is CASRMPGQGAEAFF. The CDR3 DNA reads TGTGCCAGCAGGATGCCGGGACAGGGAGCTGAAGCTTTCTTT.